The subject of this entry is one TCR beta chain. What it binds is unknown. Here immunoSEQ multiplex PCR was the method, and the copy in TCRdb shows in-frame clones only, minus some. The sample includes around 420,000 clones, more than 75% of them seen just once. This sample was taken from a study of Ad26.COV2.S vaccination and SARS-CoV-2 variants. Study-level information: Donor got 5x10^10 or 1x10^11 viral particles of Ad26.COV2.S. Study outcomes and limitations: Breadth and depth estimates from TCRs may understate total T cell responses. The study found similar non-spike TCR breadth in vaccine and placebo recipients.

Treatment given: roughly 18 received Ad26.COV2.S at low or high dose, single or two shots; several received placebo; per-sample allocation not given. Sampling was done on day 63 after the first vaccine or placebo injection. In Boston, an adult donor aged 18-55 years took part. The CDR3 runs to 12 residues. The germline gives CDR1 KGHSH, CDR2 LQKENI. The germline V and J ends were trimmed by 4 bases and 3 bases, with 7 bases remaining between them. The V and J genes are TRBV18 and TRBJ2-7, with D maybe TRBD1 (6 bases). This sequence was found in a person aged 18-60 years who received the Ad26.COV2.S COVID-19 vaccine or a placebo. The sequenced sample was peripheral blood, obtained in a trial of Ad26.COV2.S vaccine versus placebo. The CDR3 nucleotides read TGTGCCAGCTCACAGACAGGCTACGAGCAGTACTTC. As protein: CASSQTGYEQYF.